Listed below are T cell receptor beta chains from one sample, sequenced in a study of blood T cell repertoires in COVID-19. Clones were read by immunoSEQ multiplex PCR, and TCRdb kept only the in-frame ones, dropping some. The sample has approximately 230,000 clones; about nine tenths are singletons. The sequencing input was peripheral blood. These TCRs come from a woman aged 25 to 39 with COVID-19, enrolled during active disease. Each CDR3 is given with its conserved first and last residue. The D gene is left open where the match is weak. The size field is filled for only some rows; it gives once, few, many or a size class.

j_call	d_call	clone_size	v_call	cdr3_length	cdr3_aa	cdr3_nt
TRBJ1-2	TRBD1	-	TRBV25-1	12	CASKSTGSGYTF	TGTGCCAGCAAGTCGACAGGGTCCGGCTACACCTTC
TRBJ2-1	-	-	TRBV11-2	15	CASSLEFVGGNEQFF	TGTGCCAGCAGCTTAGAATTCGTTGGGGGGAATGAGCAGTTCTTC
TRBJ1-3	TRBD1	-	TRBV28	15	CASRRQGASGNTIYF	TGTGCCAGCAGAAGACAGGGGGCGTCTGGAAACACCATATATTTT
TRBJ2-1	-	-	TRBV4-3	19	CASSQEGFPDSYLYNEQFF	TGCGCCAGCAGCCAAGAAGGATTCCCGGACAGCTATTTGTACAATGAGCAGTTCTTC
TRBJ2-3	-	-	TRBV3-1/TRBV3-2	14	CASRRRGSEDTQYF	TGTGCCAGCAGACGCAGGGGCTCCGAAGATACGCAGTATTTT
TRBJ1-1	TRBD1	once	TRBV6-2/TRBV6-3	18	CASSYSQTLDRANTEAFF	TGTGCCAGCAGTTACTCACAAACCCTAGACAGGGCCAACACTGAAGCTTTCTTT
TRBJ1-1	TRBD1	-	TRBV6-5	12	CASKYRTGPAFF	TGTGCCAGCAAATACCGGACAGGGCCAGCTTTCTTT
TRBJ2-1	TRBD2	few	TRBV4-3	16	CASSQILAGASDEQFF	TGCGCCAGCAGCCAAATCTTAGCGGGAGCTAGCGATGAGCAGTTCTTC
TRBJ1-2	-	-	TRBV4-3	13	CASSRDSVNGYTF	TGCGCCAGCAGCCGCGACAGCGTTAATGGCTACACCTTC
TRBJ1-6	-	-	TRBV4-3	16	CASSQDQRGGDSPLHF	TGCGCCAGCAGCCAAGATCAGAGGGGAGGGGATTCACCCCTCCACTTT
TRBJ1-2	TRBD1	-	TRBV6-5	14	CASSRTGRSYGYTF	TGTGCCAGCAGCAGGACAGGGAGAAGCTATGGCTACACCTTC
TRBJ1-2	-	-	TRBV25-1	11	CATGANYGYTF	TGTGCCACCGGGGCTAACTATGGCTACACCTTC
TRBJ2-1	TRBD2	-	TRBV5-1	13	CASRGTSGGEQFF	TGCGCCAGCAGGGGGACTAGCGGGGGTGAGCAGTTCTTC
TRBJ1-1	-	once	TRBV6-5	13	CASSYRLNTEAFF	TGTGCCAGCAGTTATAGATTGAACACTGAAGCTTTCTTT
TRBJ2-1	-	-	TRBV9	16	CASSAPVSSSYNEQFF	TGTGCCAGCAGTGCCCCGGTGTCAAGCTCCTACAATGAGCAGTTCTTC
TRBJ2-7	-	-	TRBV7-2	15	CASSFAPRSSYEQYF	TGTGCCAGCAGCTTCGCCCCGAGGAGCTCCTACGAGCAGTACTTC
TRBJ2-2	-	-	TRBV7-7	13	CASSYPRTGELFF	TGTGCTAGCAGCTACCCGAGGACCGGGGAGCTGTTTTTT
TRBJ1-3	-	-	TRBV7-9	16	CASSHPGVRSGNTIYF	TGTGCCAGCAGCCATCCAGGGGTTCGCTCTGGAAACACCATATATTTT
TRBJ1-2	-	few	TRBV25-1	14	CASSFGGEFGGYTF	TGTGCCAGCAGTTTTGGCGGGGAATTTGGGGGCTACACCTTC
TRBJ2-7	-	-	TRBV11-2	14	CASSLDLEHSEQYF	TGTGCCAGCAGCTTAGATCTTGAGCATTCCGAGCAGTACTTC
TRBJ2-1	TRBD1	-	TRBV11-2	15	CASSPWTGSGNEQFF	TGTGCCAGCAGCCCATGGACAGGGAGTGGAAATGAGCAGTTCTTC
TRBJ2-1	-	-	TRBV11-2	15	CASSFTGTIYNEQFF	TGTGCCAGCAGCTTTACCGGGACAATCTACAATGAGCAGTTCTTC
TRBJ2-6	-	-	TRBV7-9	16	CASSWGGGSGANVLTF	TGTGCCAGCAGCTGGGGAGGGGGGTCTGGGGCCAACGTCCTGACTTTC
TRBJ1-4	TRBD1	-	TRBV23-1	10	CAGQGNWLFF	TGCGCCGGACAGGGTAATTGGCTGTTTTTT
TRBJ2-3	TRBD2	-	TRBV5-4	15	CASSLVAGGADTQYF	TGTGCCAGCAGCTTGGTAGCGGGAGGGGCAGATACGCAGTATTTT
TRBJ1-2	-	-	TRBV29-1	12	CSVVAGNYGYTF	TGCAGCGTTGTGGCAGGGAACTATGGCTACACCTTC
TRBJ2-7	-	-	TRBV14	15	CASSQSPRGFYEQYF	TGTGCCAGCAGCCAGAGTCCCAGGGGCTTCTACGAGCAGTACTTC
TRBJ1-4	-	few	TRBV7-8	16	CASTLSGMATNEKLFF	TGTGCCAGCACCCTTAGCGGTATGGCAACTAATGAAAAACTGTTTTTT
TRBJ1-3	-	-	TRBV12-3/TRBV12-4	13	CASSSLPGNTIYF	TGTGCCAGCAGTTCTCTTCCCGGAAACACCATATATTTT
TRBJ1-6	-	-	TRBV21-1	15	CASSKKAGAGSPLHF	TGTGCCAGCAGCAAAAAGGCGGGGGCGGGTTCACCCCTCCACTTT
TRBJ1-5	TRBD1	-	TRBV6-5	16	CASSYSGQGVDQPQHF	TGTGCCAGCAGTTACTCCGGACAGGGCGTGGATCAGCCCCAGCATTTT
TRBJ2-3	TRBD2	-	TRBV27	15	CASKTSGGSTDTQYF	TGTGCCAGCAAGACTAGCGGGGGCAGCACAGATACGCAGTATTTT